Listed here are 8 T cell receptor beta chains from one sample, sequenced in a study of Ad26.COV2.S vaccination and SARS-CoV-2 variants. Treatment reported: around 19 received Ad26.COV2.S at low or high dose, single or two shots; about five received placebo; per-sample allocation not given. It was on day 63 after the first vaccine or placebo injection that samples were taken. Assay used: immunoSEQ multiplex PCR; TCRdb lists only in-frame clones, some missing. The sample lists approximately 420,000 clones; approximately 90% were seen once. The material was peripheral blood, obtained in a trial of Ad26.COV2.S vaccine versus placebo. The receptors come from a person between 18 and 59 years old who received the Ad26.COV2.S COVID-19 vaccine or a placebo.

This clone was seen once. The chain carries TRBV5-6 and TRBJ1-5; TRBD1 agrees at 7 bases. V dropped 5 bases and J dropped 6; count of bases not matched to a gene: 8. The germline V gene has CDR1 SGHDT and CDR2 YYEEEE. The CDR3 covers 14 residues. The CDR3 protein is CASRRQGLSQPQHF. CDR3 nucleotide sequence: TGTGCCAGCAGAAGACAGGGACTTAGTCAGCCCCAGCATTTT.

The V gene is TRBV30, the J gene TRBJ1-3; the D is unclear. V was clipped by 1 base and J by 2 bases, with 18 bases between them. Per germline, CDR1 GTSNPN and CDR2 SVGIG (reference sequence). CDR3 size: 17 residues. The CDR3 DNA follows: TGTGCCTGGAGTGAAGGGCGCGGGGTGTTCACTGGAAACACCATATATTTT. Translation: CAWSEGRGVFTGNTIYF.

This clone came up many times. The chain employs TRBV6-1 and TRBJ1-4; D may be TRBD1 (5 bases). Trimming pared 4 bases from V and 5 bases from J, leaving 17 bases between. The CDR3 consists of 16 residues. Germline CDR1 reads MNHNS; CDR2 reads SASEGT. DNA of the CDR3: TGTGCCAGCAGTGGTACCGACGGGGGGGGGAATGAAAAACTGTTTTTT. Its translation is CASSGTDGGGNEKLFF.

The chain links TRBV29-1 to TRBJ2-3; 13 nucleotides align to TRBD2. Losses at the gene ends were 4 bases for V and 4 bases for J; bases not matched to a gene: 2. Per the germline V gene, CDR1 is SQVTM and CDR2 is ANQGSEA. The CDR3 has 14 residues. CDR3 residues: CSVGTSGGADTQYF. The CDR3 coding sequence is TGCAGCGTTGGGACTAGCGGGGGCGCAGATACGCAGTATTTT.

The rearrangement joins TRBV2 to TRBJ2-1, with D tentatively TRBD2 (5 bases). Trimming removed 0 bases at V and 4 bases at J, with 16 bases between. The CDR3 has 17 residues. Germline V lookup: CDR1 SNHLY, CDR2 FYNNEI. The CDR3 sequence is CASSEALREIHYNEQFF. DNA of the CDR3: TGTGCCAGCAGTGAAGCGCTTCGGGAAATTCATTACAATGAGCAGTTCTTC.

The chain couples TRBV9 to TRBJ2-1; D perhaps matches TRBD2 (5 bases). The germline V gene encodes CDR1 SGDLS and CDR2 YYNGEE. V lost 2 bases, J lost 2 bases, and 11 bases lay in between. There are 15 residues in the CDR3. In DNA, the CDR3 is TGTGCCAGCAGCGTCGGTACTAGGGCCTACAATGAGCAGTTCTTC. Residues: CASSVGTRAYNEQFF.

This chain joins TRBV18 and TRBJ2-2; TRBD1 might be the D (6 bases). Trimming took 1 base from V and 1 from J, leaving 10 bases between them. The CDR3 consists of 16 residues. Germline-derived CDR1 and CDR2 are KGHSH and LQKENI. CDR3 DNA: TGTGCCAGCTCACCACAGGGGGTGGTGAACACCGGGGAGCTGTTTTTT. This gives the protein CASSPQGVVNTGELFF. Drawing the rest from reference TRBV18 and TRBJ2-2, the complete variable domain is NAGVMQNPRHLVRRRGQEARLRCSPMKGHSHVYWYRQLPEEGLKFMVYLQKENIIDESGMPKERFSAEFPKEGPSILRIQQVVRGDSAAYFCASSPQGVVNTGELFFGEGSRLTVL.

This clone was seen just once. The CDR3 is CASSRGFGTGELFF. In DNA form, the CDR3 reads TGCGCCAGCAGCCGGGGTTTCGGGACCGGGGAGCTGTTTTTT. The rearrangement uses TRBV4-1 and TRBJ2-2; D is unresolved. Germline V gives CDR1 MGHRA, CDR2 YSYEKL. V shed 4 bases and J shed 5 bases, with 11 bases lying between them. The CDR3 length is 14 residues.